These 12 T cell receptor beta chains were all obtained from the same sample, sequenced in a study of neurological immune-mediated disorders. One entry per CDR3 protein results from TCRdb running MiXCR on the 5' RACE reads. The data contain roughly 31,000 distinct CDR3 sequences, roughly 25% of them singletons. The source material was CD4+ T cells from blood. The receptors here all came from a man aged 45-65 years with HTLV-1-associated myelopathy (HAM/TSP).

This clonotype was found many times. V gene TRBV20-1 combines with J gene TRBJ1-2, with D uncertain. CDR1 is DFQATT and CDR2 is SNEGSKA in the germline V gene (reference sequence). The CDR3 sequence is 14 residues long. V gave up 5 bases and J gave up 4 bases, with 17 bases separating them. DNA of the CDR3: TGCAGTGCTCCCCCGCCAGACCGGGTCTATGGCTACACCTTC. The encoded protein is CSAPPPDRVYGYTF.

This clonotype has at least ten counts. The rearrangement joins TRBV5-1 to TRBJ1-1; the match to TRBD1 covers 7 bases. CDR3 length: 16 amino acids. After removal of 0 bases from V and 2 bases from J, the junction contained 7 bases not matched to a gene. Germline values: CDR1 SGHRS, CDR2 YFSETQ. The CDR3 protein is CASSLDRGVLNTEAFF. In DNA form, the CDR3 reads TGCGCCAGCAGCTTGGACAGGGGTGTTCTTAACACTGAAGCTTTCTTT.

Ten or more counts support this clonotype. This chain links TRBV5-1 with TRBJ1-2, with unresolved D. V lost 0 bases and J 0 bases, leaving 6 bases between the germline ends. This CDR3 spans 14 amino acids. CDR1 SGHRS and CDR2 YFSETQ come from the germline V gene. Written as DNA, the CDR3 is TGCGCCAGCAGCTTGGCCAGGTCTAACTATGGCTACACCTTC. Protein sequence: CASSLARSNYGYTF.

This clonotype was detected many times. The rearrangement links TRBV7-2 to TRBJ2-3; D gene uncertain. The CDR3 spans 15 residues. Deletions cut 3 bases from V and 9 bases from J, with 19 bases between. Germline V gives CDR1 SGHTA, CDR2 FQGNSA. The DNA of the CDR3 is TGTGCCAGCAGCTTCCCCCCAAATGGGGATCGGACGCAGTATTTT. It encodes CASSFPPNGDRTQYF.

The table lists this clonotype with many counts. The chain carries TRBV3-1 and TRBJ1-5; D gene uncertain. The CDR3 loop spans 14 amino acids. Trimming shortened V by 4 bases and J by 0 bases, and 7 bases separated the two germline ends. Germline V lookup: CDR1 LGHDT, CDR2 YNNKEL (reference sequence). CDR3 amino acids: CASSPTVSNQPQHF. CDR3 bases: TGTGCCAGCAGCCCGACCGTTAGCAATCAGCCCCAGCATTTT.

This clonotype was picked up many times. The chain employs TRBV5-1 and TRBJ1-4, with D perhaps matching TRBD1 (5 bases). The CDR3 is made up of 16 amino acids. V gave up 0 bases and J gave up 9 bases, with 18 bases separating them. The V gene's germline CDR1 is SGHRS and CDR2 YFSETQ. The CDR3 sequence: CASSLDAGVGTKKLFF. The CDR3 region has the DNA TGCGCCAGCAGCTTGGATGCGGGAGTTGGGACGAAAAAACTGTTTTTT.

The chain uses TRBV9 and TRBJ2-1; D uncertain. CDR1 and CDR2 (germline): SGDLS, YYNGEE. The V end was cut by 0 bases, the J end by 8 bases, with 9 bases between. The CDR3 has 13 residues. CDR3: CASSVGLAYEQFF. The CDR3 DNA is TGTGCCAGCAGCGTAGGGTTAGCATATGAGCAGTTCTTC. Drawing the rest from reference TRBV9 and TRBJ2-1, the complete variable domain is DSGVTQTPKHLITATGQRVTLRCSPRSGDLSVYWYQQSLDQGLQFLIQYYNGEERAKGNILERFSAQQFPDLHSELNLSSLELGDSALYFCASSVGLAYEQFFGPGTRLTVL.

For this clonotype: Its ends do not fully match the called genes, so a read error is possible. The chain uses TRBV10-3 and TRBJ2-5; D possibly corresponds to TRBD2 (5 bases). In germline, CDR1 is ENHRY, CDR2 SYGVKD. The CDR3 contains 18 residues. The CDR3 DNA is TGTGCCATCAGTGAGCCAGGCCGCCCGTATAGTCGGGGAGAGACCCAGTACTTT. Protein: CAISEPGRPYSRGETQYF.

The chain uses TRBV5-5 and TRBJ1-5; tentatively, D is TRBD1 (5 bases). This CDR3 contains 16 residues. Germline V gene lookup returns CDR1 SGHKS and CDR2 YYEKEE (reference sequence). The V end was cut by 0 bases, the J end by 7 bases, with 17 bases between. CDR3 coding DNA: TGTGCCAGCAGCTTGGATCGGGGCGTAACACTCCAGCCCCAGCATTTT. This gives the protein CASSLDRGVTLQPQHF.

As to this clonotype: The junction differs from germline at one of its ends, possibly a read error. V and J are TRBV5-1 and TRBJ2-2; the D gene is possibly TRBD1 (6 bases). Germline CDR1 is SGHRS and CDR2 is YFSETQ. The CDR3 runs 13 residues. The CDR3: CASSTGNTGELFF. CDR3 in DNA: TGCGCCAGCAGCACAGGGAACACCGGGGAGCTATTTTTT.

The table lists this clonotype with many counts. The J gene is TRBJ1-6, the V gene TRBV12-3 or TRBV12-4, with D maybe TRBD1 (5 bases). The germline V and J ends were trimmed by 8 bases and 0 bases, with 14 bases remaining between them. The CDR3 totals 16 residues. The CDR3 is CASGTTASSYNSPLHF. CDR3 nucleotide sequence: TGTGCCAGCGGAACGACAGCGAGCTCCTATAATTCACCCCTCCACTTT.

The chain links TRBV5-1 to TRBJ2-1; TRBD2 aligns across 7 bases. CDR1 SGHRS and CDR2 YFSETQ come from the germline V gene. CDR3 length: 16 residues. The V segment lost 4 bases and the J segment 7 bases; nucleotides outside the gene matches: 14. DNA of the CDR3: TGCGCCAGCAGCGACGTACCGGGACTATCGGGGAATGAGCAGTTCTTC. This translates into CASSDVPGLSGNEQFF.